The sequence of this TCR beta chain was determined in a study of immune evolution from preneoplasia to lung adenocarcinoma. Trimming removed 5 bases from V and 7 bases from J; junction bases left unmatched: 7. The germline V gene encodes CDR1 SQVTM and CDR2 ANQGSEA. The length of the CDR3 is 14 residues. Assay used: immunoSEQ multiplex PCR; TCRdb lists only in-frame clones, some missing. This sample yields thousands of clones, of which 80% to 90% are seen a single time; 7.5% to 8.5% belongs to the top ten. The genes are TRBV29-1 and TRBJ2-3, with 12 bases fitting TRBD2. Sequencing was performed on FFPE adjacent normal lung tissue. This clonotype was obtained from a person aged 70 to 85 with lung adenocarcinoma. The CDR3 region has the DNA TGCAGCGTTCGAGGGACTAGCGGGCAATATACGCAGTATTTT. Encoded protein: CSVRGTSGQYTQYF.